The rows below give T cell receptor beta chains drawn from one sample of a study of blood T cell repertoires in COVID-19. Clones were sequenced by immunoSEQ multiplex PCR, and TCRdb holds only the in-frame ones, with some missing. The sample has almost 200,000 clones; around 85% are singletons. Sequencing was done on a sample of peripheral blood. Receptor source: a woman aged 70 to 79 with acute or convalescent COVID-19. Each CDR3 is given with its conserved first and last residue. The D gene is left open where the match is weak. Clone sizes are given selectively: once, few, many, or a class where the clone is expanded.

clone size	V gene	J gene	D gene	CDR3 DNA	CDR3 protein
-	TRBV29-1	TRBJ1-2	TRBD1	TGCAGCACCGGGACAGGGGACTATGGCTACACCTTC	CSTGTGDYGYTF
-	TRBV10-3	TRBJ1-2	TRBD1	TGTGCCATCAGTGTCGGACAGGGGGCCGGTGGCTACACCTTC	CAISVGQGAGGYTF
-	TRBV27	TRBJ2-7	TRBD2	TGTGCCAGCAGTATGTTGGCAGCGGGGGGGTACGAGCAGTACTTC	CASSMLAAGGYEQYF
few	TRBV19	TRBJ2-7	-	TGTGCCAGTAGTACCAGGGTCGGGGAGCAGTACTTC	CASSTRVGEQYF
few	TRBV5-4	TRBJ2-2	TRBD1	TGTGCCAGCAGCATCGGACAGGTGAACACCGGGGAGCTGTTTTTT	CASSIGQVNTGELFF
-	TRBV29-1	TRBJ1-2	-	TGCAGCGCAGGAGATGGCTACACCTTC	CSAGDGYTF
-	TRBV19	TRBJ2-2	-	TGTGCCAGTAGTGTACAGGTTATCACCGGGGAGCTGTTTTTT	CASSVQVITGELFF
-	TRBV5-4	TRBJ1-3	-	TGTGCCAGCAGCTTACAGGGCGACTCTGGAAACACCATATATTTT	CASSLQGDSGNTIYF
-	TRBV7-3	TRBJ2-2	TRBD2	TGTGCCAGCAGCTTGGCTAGCGGGACACCCTCTGACCGGGAGCTGTTTTTT	CASSLASGTPSDRELFF
-	TRBV12-3/TRBV12-4	TRBJ1-1	-	TGTGCCAGCAGTTTACGAGAAGCTGAAGCTTTCTTT	CASSLREAEAFF
-	TRBV5-4	TRBJ2-6	-	TGTGCCAGCAGCTTGATGACAGCTAGCTCTGGGGCCAACGTCCTGACTTTC	CASSLMTASSGANVLTF
-	TRBV2	TRBJ1-6	-	TGTGCCAGCAGATGGGGCATTTCACCCCTCCACTTT	CASRWGISPLHF
-	TRBV6-6	TRBJ1-2	TRBD1	TGTGCCAGCAGGCCAACAGGGACAGCTAACTATGGCTACACCTTC	CASRPTGTANYGYTF
-	TRBV7-9	TRBJ2-7	-	TGTGCCAGCAGCTTAGTTGGAGCTTACGAGCAGTACTTC	CASSLVGAYEQYF
-	TRBV7-2	TRBJ2-1	TRBD2	TGTGCCAGCAGCCCCTTACTAGCGGGAGATGAGCAGTTCTTC	CASSPLLAGDEQFF
-	TRBV7-7	TRBJ1-1	-	TGTGCTAGCAGCTCACAGCTGAACACTGAAGCTTTCTTT	CASSSQLNTEAFF
-	TRBV6-2/TRBV6-3	TRBJ2-5	-	TGTGCCAGCAGTTGGCTAGTTCGAGAGACCCAGTACTTC	CASSWLVRETQYF
-	TRBV5-1	TRBJ2-2	-	TGCGCCAGCAGCTTTGACAGTCCTCACACCGGGGAGCTGTTTTTT	CASSFDSPHTGELFF